The 18 T cell receptor beta chains below come from one sample, sequenced in a study of T cells in Graves' hyperthyroidism and ophthalmopathy. Researchers took RNA transcripts and amplified the TCR beta CDR3 regions from them. The HTBI primer set drove a first-round RT-PCR of the TCR CDR3. A single record per CDR3 protein comes from TCRdb applying MiXCR to the multiplex PCR reads. The sample lists some 600,000 distinct CDR3 sequences, around 13% seen once, with under 7% in the top ten. The sample consisted of blood. The receptors originated from a woman aged 25 to 39 with Graves' hyperthyroidism that later progressed to Graves' ophthalmopathy.

For this clonotype: A read error may explain this, as a much larger clone is one base away. V usage is TRBV7-9 and J usage is TRBJ2-1; tentatively, D is TRBD1 (6 bases). The CDR3 loop spans 16 amino acids. Germline CDR1 SEHNR, CDR2 FQNEAQ (reference sequence). CDR3 protein: CASSLGSRGSSNDQFF. The CDR3 DNA is TGTGCCAGCAGCTTAGGTTCCAGGGGCTCATCCAATGATCAGTTCTTC.

This clonotype was recorded many times. V and J are TRBV11-2 and TRBJ2-5; D uncertain. Germline CDR1 is SGHAT and CDR2 is FQNNGV. Trimming cost V 5 bases and J 5 bases, with 24 bases left between them. This CDR3 has 17 amino acids. The CDR3 DNA sequence: TGTGCCAGCAGCCTAGGGATGAGAACCCAGCGTGGGGAGACCCAGTACTTC. Protein sequence: CASSLGMRTQRGETQYF.

The sample holds a few counts of this clonotype. The chain couples TRBV7-8 to TRBJ2-1; D remains ambiguous. Germline CDR1 SGHVS, CDR2 FQNEAQ. This CDR3 is built from 15 residues. V lost 4 bases to trimming and J lost 3 bases, with 13 bases between them. DNA for the CDR3: TGTGCCAGCAGCTCCCTTCCCCCCGGCTACAATGAGCAGTTCTTC. This codes for CASSSLPPGYNEQFF.

A few counts support this clonotype. This sequence joins TRBV20-1 and TRBJ1-3; weak D call: TRBD1 (5 bases). CDR3 length equals 12 residues. Germline CDR1 reads DFQATT; CDR2 reads SNEGSKA (reference sequence). Trimming removed 4 bases from V and 2 bases from J, with 6 bases in between. The CDR3 region is CSATGAGNTIYF. CDR3 in DNA: TGCAGTGCTACGGGGGCTGGAAACACCATATATTTT.

This clonotype came up many times. The chain couples TRBV2 to TRBJ1-1; perhaps TRBD1 as D (5 bases). In germline, CDR1 is SNHLY, CDR2 FYNNEI. The CDR3 loop spans 12 amino acids. Trimming left V 8 bases short and J 6 bases short, with 13 bases between. In DNA form, the CDR3 reads TGTGCCAGCTTGTCTGGGACGGCTGAAGCTTTCTTT. The encoded protein is CASLSGTAEAFF.

The rearrangement links TRBV9 to TRBJ2-3; no firm D call. Germline V gene sequence: CDR1 SGDLS, CDR2 YYNGEE. V was trimmed by 3 bases and J by 2 bases, leaving 7 bases between them. This CDR3 spans 13 amino acids. DNA for the CDR3: TGTGCCAGCAGCGCACCTAACACAGATACGCAGTATTTT. Its translation: CASSAPNTDTQYF.

This clonotype was counted at least ten times. The rearrangement joins TRBV27 to TRBJ1-2; D possibly corresponds to TRBD1 (6 bases). The germline V gene has CDR1 MNHEY and CDR2 SMNVEV (reference sequence). V lost 10 bases to trimming and J lost 2 bases, with 14 bases between them. This CDR3 comprises 13 residues. The CDR3 region is CATKSRGNYGYTF. The CDR3 DNA follows: TGTGCCACCAAATCCAGGGGAAACTATGGCTACACCTTC.

V gene TRBV27 combines with J gene TRBJ2-3, with D tentatively TRBD1 or TRBD2 (5 bases each). V lost 8 bases and J 2 bases, leaving 17 bases between the germline ends. The length of the CDR3 is 15 residues. Germline V gene lookup returns CDR1 MNHEY and CDR2 SMNVEV (reference sequence). In DNA, the CDR3 is TGTGCCAGCTCGACCGGGACGATGAACACAGATACGCAGTATTTT. It specifies CASSTGTMNTDTQYF.

This clonotype has a count of ten or more. CDR3 protein: CASSFYGAIEQFF. CDR3 nucleotides: TGTGCCAGCAGTTTCTATGGAGCGATTGAGCAGTTCTTC. This sequence joins TRBV12-3 or TRBV12-4 and TRBJ2-1, with no clear D. V lost 3 bases to trimming and J lost 9 bases, with 12 bases between them. This CDR3 spans 13 amino acids.

This clonotype was counted many times. This chain links TRBV14 with TRBJ2-7; D ambiguous. This CDR3 has 11 amino acids. The germline V gene encodes CDR1 SGHDN and CDR2 FVKESK. CDR3 amino acids: CAPPCSYEQYF. The DNA of the CDR3 is TGTGCACCTCCGTGCTCCTACGAGCAGTACTTC.

This clonotype was detected ten times or more. This chain connects TRBV27 to TRBJ2-7, with a possible D match to TRBD1 (5 bases). Germline V CDR1 and CDR2: MNHEY, SMNVEV (reference sequence). This CDR3 is built from 13 residues. Trimming stripped 5 bases from V and 3 bases from J, with 11 bases between. CDR3 bases: TGTGCCAGCAGTGTGAAGGGGAACTACGAGCAGTACTTC. This encodes CASSVKGNYEQYF.

This clonotype was counted at least ten times. The chain uses TRBV19 and TRBJ1-5; TRBD1 matches at 9 bases. After removal of 6 bases from V and 0 bases from J, the junction contained 6 bases not matched to a gene. This CDR3 is built from 16 residues. Germline-derived CDR1 and CDR2 are LNHDA and SQIVND (reference sequence). CDR3 protein: CASSRTGESSNQPQHF. The CDR3 DNA reads as TGTGCCAGTAGCCGGACAGGGGAATCTAGCAATCAGCCCCAGCATTTT.

Details on this clonotype: Since a much larger clone is just one base distant, this may be a read error. The chain recombines TRBV20-1 with TRBJ1-4, with 7 bases matching TRBD1. The V and J ends lost 4 bases and 8 bases, in that order; junction bases with no gene match: 10. Germline values: CDR1 DFQATT, CDR2 SNEGSKA (reference sequence). This CDR3 has 14 residues. The CDR3: CSATPGTDGEKLFF. For the CDR3, the DNA is TGCAGTGCTACCCCCGGGACAGATGGAGAAAAACTGTTTTTT.

Concerning this clonotype itself: A much larger clone differs from this one at a single base, so this may be a read error. This rearrangement joins TRBV3-1 to TRBJ2-1; no firm D call. CDR1 and CDR2 from the germline V gene are LGHDT and YNNKEL (reference sequence). Trimming left V 0 bases short and J 9 bases short, with 15 bases between. CDR3 size: 15 residues. For the CDR3, the DNA is TGTGCCAGCAGCCAAGATAACGGGCCCCCGGGTGAGCAGTTCTTC. The encoded protein is CASSQDNGPPGEQFF.

This clonotype was detected many times. This rearrangement joins TRBV6-2 or TRBV6-3 to TRBJ2-7; tentatively, D is TRBD1 (5 bases). There are 12 residues in the CDR3. Trimming shortened V by 11 bases and J by 3 bases, and 14 bases separated the two germline ends. Germline V gene sequence: CDR1 MNHEY, CDR2 SVGEGT. CDR3 amino acids: CAGRSGNYEQYF. The CDR3 DNA is TGTGCCGGACGGTCAGGGAACTACGAGCAGTACTTC.

This clonotype has a count of ten or more. This chain joins TRBV2 and TRBJ2-1; D is unresolved. Trimming left V 0 bases short and J 7 bases short, with 13 bases between. The CDR3 is made up of 15 amino acids. CDR1 and CDR2 from the germline V gene are SNHLY and FYNNEI. The CDR3 loop reads CASSEASASRNEQFF. The CDR3 nucleotides are TGTGCCAGCAGTGAAGCTTCTGCCTCGCGGAATGAGCAGTTCTTC.

This clonotype was observed at least ten times. This chain connects TRBV6-2 or TRBV6-3 to TRBJ1-2; no definite D call. The germline CDR1 and CDR2 sequences are MNHEY and SVGEGT. CDR3 length: 15 residues. Trimming took 1 base from V and 2 from J, leaving 11 bases between them. CDR3 bases: TGTGCCAGCAGTTACTTCGTGGCGGGGAACTATGGCTACACCTTC. It is translated as CASSYFVAGNYGYTF.

Regarding this clonotype: Given a much more abundant clone one base away, this may be a read error. The chain carries TRBV14 and TRBJ2-1; no clear D. The CDR3 contains 14 residues. Germline lookup yields CDR1 SGHDN and CDR2 FVKESK. CDR3: CASSLLISYHEQFF. CDR3 sequence (DNA): TGTGCCAGCAGTCTGCTGATCTCCTACCATGAGCAGTTCTTC.